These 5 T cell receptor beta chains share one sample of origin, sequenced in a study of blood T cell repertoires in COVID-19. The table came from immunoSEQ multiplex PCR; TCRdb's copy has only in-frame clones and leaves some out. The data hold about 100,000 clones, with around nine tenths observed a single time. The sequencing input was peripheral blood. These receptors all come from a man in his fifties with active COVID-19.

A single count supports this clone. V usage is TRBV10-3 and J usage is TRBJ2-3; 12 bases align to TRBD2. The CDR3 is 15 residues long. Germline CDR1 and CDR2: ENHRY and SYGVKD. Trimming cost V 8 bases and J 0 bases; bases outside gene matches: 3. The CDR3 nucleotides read TGTGCCATCCGACTAGCGGGGGACAGCACAGATACGCAGTATTTT. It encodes CAIRLAGDSTDTQYF.

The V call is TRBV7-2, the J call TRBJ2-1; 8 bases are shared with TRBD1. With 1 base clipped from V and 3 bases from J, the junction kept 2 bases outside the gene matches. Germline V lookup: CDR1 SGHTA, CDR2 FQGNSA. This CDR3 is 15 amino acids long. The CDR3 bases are TGTGCCAGCAGCTTAGGACAGGGGTTCTACAATGAGCAGTTCTTC. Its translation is CASSLGQGFYNEQFF.

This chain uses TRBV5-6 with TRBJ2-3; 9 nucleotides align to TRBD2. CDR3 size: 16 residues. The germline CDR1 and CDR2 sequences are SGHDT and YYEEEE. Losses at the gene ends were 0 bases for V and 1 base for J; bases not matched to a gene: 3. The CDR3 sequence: CASSLERGARTDTQYF. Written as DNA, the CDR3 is TGTGCCAGCAGCTTGGAGCGGGGGGCACGCACAGATACGCAGTATTTT.

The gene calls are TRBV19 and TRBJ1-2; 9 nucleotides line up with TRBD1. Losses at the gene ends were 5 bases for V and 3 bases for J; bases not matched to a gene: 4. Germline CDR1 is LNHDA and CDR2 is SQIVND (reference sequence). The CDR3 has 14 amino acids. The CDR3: CASSPGDRDYGYTF. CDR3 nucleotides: TGTGCCAGTAGTCCCGGGGACAGGGACTATGGCTACACCTTC.

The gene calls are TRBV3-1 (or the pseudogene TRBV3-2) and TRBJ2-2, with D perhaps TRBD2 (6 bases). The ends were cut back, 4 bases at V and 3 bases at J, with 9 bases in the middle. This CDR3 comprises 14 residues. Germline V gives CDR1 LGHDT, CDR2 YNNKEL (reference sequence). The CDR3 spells CASSPGTDTGELFF. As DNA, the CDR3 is TGTGCCAGCAGCCCCGGGACTGACACCGGGGAGCTGTTTTTT.